The T cell receptor (beta chain) described here comes from a study of blood T cells in healthy people across ages. Each of the donors had roughly 10 milliliters of peripheral blood drawn into EDTA-treated Vacutainer tubes. Trimming took off 3 bases at V and 9 bases at J, with 15 bases between the two ends. The CDR3 extends over 15 amino acids. Germline V lookup: CDR1 LGHNA, CDR2 YSLEER. For the second PCR, which ran for about 6 to 11 cycles, a sample-barcoded 5' primer and a J-beta primer mix were used. TCRdb re-called the 5' RACE reads with MiXCR, one entry per CDR3 protein. The table lists 580,000 or so distinct CDR3 sequences, 47% of them singletons, with just under 25% in the top ten.

The receptor was derived from a man at least 80 years old in good health. The V and J genes are TRBV4-3 and TRBJ1-6; D is perhaps TRBD1 (6 bases). The sample taken for sequencing was blood. CDR3 sequence: CASSHDRTRGSPLHF. As DNA, the CDR3 is TGCGCCAGCAGCCACGACAGGACCAGGGGTTCACCCCTCCACTTT.